The 25 T cell receptor beta chains below all came from one sample that was sequenced in a study of identical twins. Each CDR3 protein is one row after TCRdb ran MiXCR on the 5' RACE reads. This sample carries 700,000 or so distinct CDR3 sequences, around 8.3% of them seen once, and the ten largest clones take 0.85% to 1%. The same sample was also used in a study of yellow fever vaccine responses in identical twins.

Sequencing was carried out using PBMCs. These receptors all stem from a woman aged 18-30 years in good health.

This chain uses TRBV4-3 with TRBJ2-2; 10 nucleotides agree with TRBD2. With 4 bases clipped from V and 4 bases from J, the junction kept 12 bases outside the gene matches. This CDR3 is 18 amino acids long. Germline lookup yields CDR1 LGHNA and CDR2 YSLEER. The CDR3 region has the DNA TGCGCCAGCAGCCCTTCTAGGAGCGGGAGGGCCGCCACCGGGGAGCTGTTTTTT. It translates to CASSPSRSGRAATGELFF.

This clonotype has just a few counts. The J gene is TRBJ2-3, the V gene TRBV7-9; tentatively, D is TRBD2 (5 bases). The CDR3 spans 14 residues. Trimming shortened V by 7 bases and J by 2 bases, and 13 bases separated the two germline ends. In germline, CDR1 is SEHNR, CDR2 FQNEAQ (reference sequence). The CDR3 here is CASNEGLDTDTQYF. For the CDR3, the DNA is TGTGCCAGCAACGAAGGACTGGACACAGATACGCAGTATTTT.

This clonotype was seen at least ten times. The chain couples TRBV12-3 or TRBV12-4 to TRBJ2-2; 11 positions agree with TRBD2. V gave up 5 bases and J gave up 7 bases; unmatched junction bases: 6. The CDR3 spans 15 residues. Here the CDR3 reads CASSATGTSGGELFF. CDR3 bases: TGTGCCAGCAGTGCGACCGGGACTAGCGGCGGGGAGCTGTTTTTT.

This clonotype showed up just a few times. The chain carries TRBV4-1 and TRBJ2-3, with 9 bases identical to TRBD2. The germline gives CDR1 MGHRA, CDR2 YSYEKL. The V gene end was trimmed by 0 bases and the J gene end by 5 bases; junction bases not matched to a gene: 12. The CDR3 covers 18 residues. CDR3 protein: CASSQDITSGSGGDTQYF. The CDR3, as DNA: TGCGCCAGCAGCCAAGATATCACTAGCGGGTCGGGGGGAGATACGCAGTATTTT.

This clonotype was counted ten times or more. V and J are TRBV7-2 and TRBJ2-5; D is undetermined. The CDR3 consists of 12 residues. CDR1 SGHTA and CDR2 FQGNSA come from the germline V gene. Trimming stripped 1 base from V and 5 bases from J, with 5 bases between. Here the CDR3 reads CASSLVSETQYF. The CDR3 DNA is TGTGCCAGCAGCTTAGTGTCGGAGACCCAGTACTTC. Complete variable domain (other parts from reference TRBV7-2 and TRBJ2-5): GAGVSQSPSNKVTEKGKDVELRCDPISGHTALYWYRQSLGQGLEFLIYFQGNSAPDKSGLPSDRFSAERTGGSVSTLTIQRTQQEDSAVYLCASSLVSETQYFGPGTRLLVL.

In its sample, this clonotype was seen a few times. The chain recombines TRBV6-1 with TRBJ2-7; weak D call: TRBD1 (6 bases). Trimming pared 7 bases from V and 5 bases from J, leaving 15 bases between. Germline CDR1 MNHNS, CDR2 SASEGT. The CDR3 has 13 residues. Here the CDR3 DNA reads TGTGCCAGCACTGGGGCACAGGGCCACGAGCAGTACTTC. It yields the protein CASTGAQGHEQYF.

The sample holds a few counts of this clonotype. This chain uses TRBV12-3 or TRBV12-4 with TRBJ2-7; D is possibly TRBD2 (6 bases). The V and J ends lost 3 bases and 4 bases respectively, with 16 bases between them. The CDR3 totals 15 residues. Here the CDR3 reads CASSFAGMILYEQYF. The DNA of the CDR3 is TGTGCCAGCAGTTTTGCGGGGATGATCCTTTACGAGCAGTACTTC.

The J gene is TRBJ2-6, the V gene TRBV5-1, with TRBD2 as a possible D gene (5 bases). CDR3 size: 15 residues. Germline loops: CDR1 SGHRS, CDR2 YFSETQ. Deletions cut 4 bases from V and 2 bases from J, with 10 bases between. The CDR3 DNA is TGCGCCAGCAGCCATGGACTGGCTGGGGCCAACGTCCTGACTTTC. This codes for CASSHGLAGANVLTF. Together with reference TRBV5-1 and TRBJ2-6, the CDR3 gives the full variable domain: KAGVTQTPRYLIKTRGQQVTLSCSPISGHRSVSWYQQTPGQGLQFLFEYFSETQRNKGNFPGRFSGRQFSNSRSEMNVSTLELGDSALYLCASSHGLAGANVLTFGAGSRLTVL.

This clonotype was observed a handful of times. The CDR3 protein is CASSSNPAYTEAFF. As DNA, the CDR3 is TGTGCCAGCAGCTCGAACCCGGCATACACTGAAGCTTTCTTT. The chain links TRBV7-3 to TRBJ1-1; D not resolved. The CDR3 totals 14 residues. V was shortened by 4 bases and J by 3 bases, with 12 bases between the two germline ends. Per germline, CDR1 SGHTA and CDR2 FQGTGA. Combining the CDR3 with reference TRBV7-3 and TRBJ1-1 gives the whole variable domain GAGVSQTPSNKVTEKGKYVELRCDPISGHTALYWYRQSLGQGPEFLIYFQGTGAADDSGLPNDRFFAVRPEGSVSTLKIQRTERGDSAVYLCASSSNPAYTEAFFGQGTRLTVV.

This clonotype was seen repeatedly, ten times or more. The chain is built from TRBV12-3 or TRBV12-4 and TRBJ2-3; D not certain. This CDR3 is 11 amino acids long. With 7 bases removed from V and 6 bases from J, the gap between germline ends came to 8 bases. CDR3 in DNA: TGTGCCAGCACCGGTGGGGATACGCAGTATTTT. The encoded protein is CASTGGDTQYF.

This clonotype occurred many times. J is TRBJ2-1 and V is TRBV4-3; D might be TRBD2 (5 bases). The germline V gene has CDR1 LGHNA and CDR2 YSLEER. The V end lost 0 bases, the J end lost 0 bases, and 12 bases lay between the germline ends. This CDR3 is 17 amino acids long. CDR3 DNA: TGCGCCAGCAGCCAAGACCCTCCGGGGAGCTCCTACAATGAGCAGTTCTTC. Translating gives CASSQDPPGSSYNEQFF.

The CDR3 here is CSATTLPTSGGSDTQYF. CDR3 bases: TGCAGTGCTACCACACTACCTACTAGCGGGGGATCAGATACGCAGTATTTT. This chain uses TRBV20-1 with TRBJ2-3; 11 bases line up with TRBD2. The V gene end was trimmed by 4 bases and the J gene end by 4 bases; junction bases not matched to a gene: 13. Per germline, CDR1 DFQATT and CDR2 SNEGSKA (reference sequence). The CDR3 runs to 17 residues.

The gene calls are TRBV7-9 and TRBJ2-7, with 11 bases fitting TRBD2. The trim removed 4 bases at V and 4 bases at J, leaving 0 bases unmatched. The CDR3 sequence is 13 residues long. CDR1 and CDR2 (germline): SEHNR, FQNEAQ (reference sequence). The chain's CDR3 is CASSSSGRYEQYF. The CDR3 DNA follows: TGTGCCAGCAGCTCTAGCGGGAGGTACGAGCAGTACTTC.

This clonotype was counted a few times. The rearrangement joins TRBV12-3 or TRBV12-4 to TRBJ2-7; perhaps D is TRBD1 or TRBD2 (5 bases each). The CDR3 length is 15 residues. Trimming took 0 bases from V and 2 from J, leaving 11 bases between them. CDR3 DNA: TGTGCCAGCAGTTTAGCGGGGGATATGACCTACGAGCAGTACTTC. This codes for CASSLAGDMTYEQYF.

This clonotype was observed a few times. V usage is TRBV6-2 or TRBV6-3 and J usage is TRBJ2-5; a weak D match, TRBD1 (5 bases). The CDR3 covers 13 residues. Looked up from germline, CDR1 is MNHEY and CDR2 is SVGEGT. V lost 4 bases and J 2 bases, leaving 8 bases between the germline ends. The chain's CDR3 is CASSSDTQETQYF. DNA for the CDR3: TGTGCCAGCAGTTCGGACACACAAGAGACCCAGTACTTC.

J is TRBJ2-7 and V is TRBV20-1; 7 bases map to TRBD1. V was pared by 1 base and J by 3 bases, with 12 bases of the junction left unmatched. Germline V lookup: CDR1 DFQATT, CDR2 SNEGSKA (reference sequence). The CDR3 spans 16 residues. CDR3 region: CSARAAVGTVLYEQYF. The CDR3, as DNA: TGCAGTGCTAGAGCCGCGGTCGGGACAGTTCTCTACGAGCAGTACTTC.

This clonotype has just a few counts. The chain is built from TRBV20-1 and TRBJ2-1, with 11 bases lining up with TRBD1. The length of the CDR3 is 18 residues. The junction had 19 bases not matched to a gene; V was cut back by 4 bases and J by 8 bases. CDR1 and CDR2 from the germline V gene are DFQATT and SNEGSKA (reference sequence). The CDR3 DNA reads TGCAGTGCTACGCTGGCCGGGACAGGGGGTTCAATGTATGATGAGCAGTTCTTC. The encoded protein is CSATLAGTGGSMYDEQFF.

This clonotype was detected ten times or more. The chain joins TRBV7-9 to TRBJ2-1; D remains unclear. The V gene's germline CDR1 is SEHNR and CDR2 FQNEAQ (reference sequence). This CDR3 is 15 amino acids long. V gave up 6 bases and J gave up 9 bases, with 21 bases separating them. CDR3 amino acids: CASSLIDSPNSEQFF. As DNA, the CDR3 is TGTGCCAGCAGTCTAATCGACTCACCCAACAGTGAGCAGTTCTTC.

The rearrangement links TRBV6-2 or TRBV6-3 to TRBJ1-1, with D possibly being TRBD1 (6 bases). Trimming stripped 1 base from V and 7 bases from J, with 16 bases between. Per germline, CDR1 MNHEY and CDR2 SVGEGT. The CDR3 has 15 amino acids. The CDR3 loop reads CASSYLPQGLSEAFF. The CDR3 DNA is TGTGCCAGCAGTTACTTACCACAGGGATTAAGTGAAGCTTTCTTT.

The genes are TRBV15 and TRBJ2-7; 11 positions match TRBD2. Looked up from germline, CDR1 is LNHNV and CDR2 is YYDKDF (reference sequence). V lost 6 bases, J lost 0 bases, and 4 bases stayed unmatched. This CDR3 is 15 amino acids long. The CDR3 reads CATRPSGGFSYEQYF. DNA of the CDR3: TGTGCCACCAGGCCTAGCGGGGGGTTCTCCTACGAGCAGTACTTC.

This clonotype was counted ten times or more. V is TRBV10-3 and J is TRBJ2-2, with D unresolved. Trimming removed 0 bases at V and 4 bases at J, with 9 bases between. CDR3 length equals 15 residues. Per germline, CDR1 ENHRY and CDR2 SYGVKD. CDR3 nucleotide sequence: TGTGCCATCAGTGAGTCCTACGGAATCACCGGGGAGCTGTTTTTT. Encoded protein: CAISESYGITGELFF.

The chain couples TRBV6-1 to TRBJ2-2; 7 bases line up with TRBD1. The CDR3 has 15 amino acids. Germline lookup yields CDR1 MNHNS and CDR2 SASEGT. Unmatched junction bases numbered 9, after V lost 6 bases and J lost 5 bases. The CDR3, as DNA: TGTGCCAGCAGGCATCCGGGACAGTTAACCGGGGAGCTGTTTTTT. Residues: CASRHPGQLTGELFF.

V usage is TRBV9 and J usage is TRBJ2-2, with TRBD2 matching over 10 bases. J lost 4 bases, V lost 4 bases, and 19 bases had no gene match. This CDR3 has 20 residues. CDR1 is SGDLS, CDR2 YYNGEE, per germline. CDR3 in DNA: TGTGCCAGCAGCCCCCGAAGTACATTTTCAGCGGGAGGGGGCACCGGGGAGCTGTTTTTT. It translates to CASSPRSTFSAGGGTGELFF.

This clonotype was seen a few times. V usage is TRBV6-1 and J usage is TRBJ2-3; D may match TRBD1 or TRBD2 (6 bases each). This CDR3 spans 16 amino acids. The germline V gene encodes CDR1 MNHNS and CDR2 SASEGT. V was trimmed by 6 bases and J by 1 base, leaving 17 bases between them. The CDR3 DNA is TGTGCCAGCAGAATAGACGGGGGCGGAGGCACAGATACGCAGTATTTT. As protein: CASRIDGGGGTDTQYF.

This clonotype was seen at least ten times. The chain recombines TRBV4-2 with TRBJ2-7; D is perhaps TRBD1 or TRBD2 (5 bases each). Trimming left V 4 bases short and J 1 base short, with 11 bases between. Germline CDR1 is LGHNA and CDR2 is YNFKEQ. The CDR3 length is 14 residues. CDR3: CASSPRDDSYEQYF. The DNA of the CDR3 is TGTGCCAGCAGCCCCCGGGACGATTCCTACGAGCAGTACTTC.